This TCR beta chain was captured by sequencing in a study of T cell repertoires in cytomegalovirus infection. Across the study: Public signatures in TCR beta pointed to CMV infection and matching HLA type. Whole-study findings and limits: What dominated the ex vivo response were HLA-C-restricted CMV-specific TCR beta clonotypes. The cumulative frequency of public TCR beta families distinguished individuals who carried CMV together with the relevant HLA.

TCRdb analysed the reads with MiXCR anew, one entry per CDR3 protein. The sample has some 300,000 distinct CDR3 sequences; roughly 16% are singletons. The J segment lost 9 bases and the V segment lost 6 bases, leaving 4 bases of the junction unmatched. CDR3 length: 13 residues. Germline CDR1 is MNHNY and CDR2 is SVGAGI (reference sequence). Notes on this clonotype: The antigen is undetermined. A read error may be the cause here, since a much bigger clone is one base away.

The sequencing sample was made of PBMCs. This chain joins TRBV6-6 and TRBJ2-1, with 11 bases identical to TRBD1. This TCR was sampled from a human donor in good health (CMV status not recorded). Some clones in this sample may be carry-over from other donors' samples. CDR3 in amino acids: CASSTGTGGEQFF. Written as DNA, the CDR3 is TGTGCCAGCAGCACCGGGACAGGGGGTGAGCAGTTCTTC.